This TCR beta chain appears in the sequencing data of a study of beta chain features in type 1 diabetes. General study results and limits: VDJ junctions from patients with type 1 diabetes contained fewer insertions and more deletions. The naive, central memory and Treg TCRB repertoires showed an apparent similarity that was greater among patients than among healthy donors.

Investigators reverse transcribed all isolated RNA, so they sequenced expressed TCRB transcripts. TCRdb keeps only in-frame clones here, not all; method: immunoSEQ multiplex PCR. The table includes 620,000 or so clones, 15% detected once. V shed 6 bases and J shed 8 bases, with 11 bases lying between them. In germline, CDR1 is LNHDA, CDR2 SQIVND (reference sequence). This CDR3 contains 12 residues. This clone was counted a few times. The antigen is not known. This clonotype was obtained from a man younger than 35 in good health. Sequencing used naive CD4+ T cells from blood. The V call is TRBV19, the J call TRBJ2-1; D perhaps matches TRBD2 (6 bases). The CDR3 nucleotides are TGTGCCAGTAGCACGGAGGGGTATGAGCAGTTCTTC. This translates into CASSTEGYEQFF.